One and the same sample provided the 16 T cell receptor beta chains below, sequenced in a study of Ad26.COV2.S vaccination and SARS-CoV-2 variants. Produced via immunoSEQ multiplex PCR; TCRdb's table is partial and in-frame only. This sample has 300,000 to 400,000 clones, with about nine tenths found just once. Treatment here: 19 received Ad26.COV2.S at low or high dose, single or two shots; several received placebo; per-sample allocation not given. The study sampled participants on day 63 after the first vaccine or placebo injection. The input for sequencing was peripheral blood, taken in a trial of Ad26.COV2.S vaccine versus placebo. These receptors originate from a person between 18 and 60 years old who received the Ad26.COV2.S COVID-19 vaccine or a placebo.

This clone appeared once. The genes are TRBV7-9 and TRBJ2-7, with 10 bases that match TRBD1. From germline, CDR1 is SEHNR and CDR2 FQNEAQ (reference sequence). CDR3 length: 17 residues. After removal of 1 base from V and 3 bases from J, the junction contained 9 bases not matched to a gene. This chain's CDR3 is CASSLVGQGTPNYEQYF. CDR3 nucleotide sequence: TGTGCCAGCAGCTTAGTGGGACAGGGGACCCCCAACTACGAGCAGTACTTC.

The gene calls are TRBV29-1 and TRBJ2-7, with a possible D match to TRBD1 (5 bases). Per the germline V gene, CDR1 is SQVTM and CDR2 is ANQGSEA. Deletions cut 4 bases from V and 2 bases from J, with 9 bases between. This CDR3 spans 12 amino acids. CDR3: CSVAPRAYEQYF. In DNA, the CDR3 is TGCAGCGTTGCCCCCAGGGCCTACGAGCAGTACTTC.

The chain carries TRBV9 and TRBJ1-2; D ambiguous. The germline V gene has CDR1 SGDLS and CDR2 YYNGEE. The CDR3 is made up of 13 amino acids. With 4 bases removed from V and 6 bases from J, the gap between germline ends came to 13 bases. The CDR3 loop is CASSTEDADGYTF. The CDR3 coding sequence is TGTGCCAGCAGCACCGAAGACGCGGATGGCTACACCTTC.

This chain joins TRBV12-3 or TRBV12-4 and TRBJ1-1, with D possibly matching TRBD1 (6 bases). This CDR3 is 12 amino acids long. Deletions cut 11 bases from V and 0 bases from J, with 10 bases between. CDR3 sequence reads: CADRQMNTEAFF. In DNA form, the CDR3 reads TGTGCCGACAGGCAGATGAACACTGAAGCTTTCTTT.

The chain employs TRBV10-3 and TRBJ1-4; D perhaps matches TRBD1 (5 bases). V gave up 10 bases and J gave up 8 bases, with 23 bases separating them. The CDR3 length is 15 residues. Germline CDR1 is ENHRY and CDR2 is SYGVKD. CDR3 sequence (DNA): TGTGCCACCGGGGAAGGGGCAGGCGGCTCCGAAAAACTGTTTTTT. Its translation is CATGEGAGGSEKLFF.

The chain employs TRBV7-2 and TRBJ1-2; D may be TRBD1 (5 bases). V gave up 5 bases and J gave up 0 bases, with 7 bases separating them. Germline V gives CDR1 SGHTA, CDR2 FQGNSA. The CDR3 covers 13 residues. Here the CDR3 DNA reads TGTGCCAGCAGCCTGACAGCTAACTATGGCTACACCTTC. Translating gives CASSLTANYGYTF.

In its sample, this clone was seen once. The chain carries TRBV9 and TRBJ2-7; tentative D call: TRBD1 (6 bases). Germline V CDR1 and CDR2: SGDLS, YYNGEE. The CDR3 loop spans 13 amino acids. V was cut by 2 bases and J by 4 bases, with 10 bases left in between. CDR3: CASSVTTGYEQYF. CDR3 nucleotides: TGTGCCAGCAGCGTCACGACAGGTTACGAGCAGTACTTC. Based on the CDR3 plus reference TRBV9 and TRBJ2-7, the full variable domain is DSGVTQTPKHLITATGQRVTLRCSPRSGDLSVYWYQQSLDQGLQFLIQYYNGEERAKGNILERFSAQQFPDLHSELNLSSLELGDSALYFCASSVTTGYEQYFGPGTRLTVT.

In its sample, this clone was seen once. The chain couples TRBV27 to TRBJ1-4; D ambiguous. CDR3 length equals 13 residues. Germline V lookup: CDR1 MNHEY, CDR2 SMNVEV (reference sequence). The ends were cut back, 5 bases at V and 7 bases at J, with 11 bases in the middle. CDR3 sequence: CASSSLVSEKLFF. Here the CDR3 DNA reads TGTGCCAGCAGTAGTCTGGTTAGTGAAAAACTGTTTTTT. Combining the CDR3 with reference TRBV27 and TRBJ1-4 gives the whole variable domain EAQVTQNPRYLITVTGKKLTVTCSQNMNHEYMSWYRQDPGLGLRQIYYSMNVEVTDKGDVPEGYKVSRKEKRNFPLILESPSPNQTSLYFCASSSLVSEKLFFGSGTQLSVL.

This sequence joins TRBV18 and TRBJ2-1, with D tentatively TRBD1 or TRBD2 (5 bases each). V lost 3 bases and J lost 0, with 12 bases in between. The CDR3 spans 16 residues. The germline CDR1 and CDR2 sequences are KGHSH and LQKENI. The CDR3 DNA sequence: TGTGCCAGCTCACCCCCTGGGGGACCCTCCTACAATGAGCAGTTCTTC. It is translated as CASSPPGGPSYNEQFF.

V gene TRBV11-3 combines with J gene TRBJ2-5, with unresolved D. Germline CDR1 SGHNT, CDR2 YENEEA. Trimming took off 1 base at V and 1 base at J, with 7 bases between the two ends. This CDR3 contains 14 residues. The CDR3 protein is CASSLGAVQETQYF. In DNA form, the CDR3 reads TGTGCCAGCAGCTTAGGGGCAGTCCAAGAGACCCAGTACTTC.

The gene calls are TRBV6-5 and TRBJ1-1; 7 nucleotides match TRBD1. CDR3 length equals 13 residues. Per the germline V gene, CDR1 is MNHEY and CDR2 is SVGAGI. V was pared by 8 bases and J by 0 bases, with 3 bases of the junction left unmatched. The CDR3 DNA is TGTGCCAGCCGACAGGGCTTGAACACTGAAGCTTTCTTT. As protein: CASRQGLNTEAFF.

The DNA for the CDR3 is TGTGCCAGCAGCCATCAAAGAGATGAGCAGTTCTTC. Translated: CASSHQRDEQFF. This chain connects TRBV3-1 (or the pseudogene TRBV3-2) to TRBJ2-1; D not resolved. The CDR3 is 12 amino acids. Trimming removed 3 bases from V and 8 bases from J, with 8 bases in between. From germline, CDR1 is LGHDT and CDR2 YNNKEL (reference sequence).

The chain uses TRBV7-2 and TRBJ1-2; 8 bases map to TRBD1. This CDR3 spans 14 amino acids. Unmatched junction bases numbered 8, after V lost 7 bases and J lost 4 bases. Germline-derived CDR1 and CDR2 are SGHTA and FQGNSA. CDR3 nucleotides: TGTGCCAGCAACGCGGACAGGGTTATCTATGGCTACACCTTC. Amino acid sequence: CASNADRVIYGYTF.

The chain links TRBV27 to TRBJ1-4; D is unresolved. V shed 2 bases and J shed 3 bases, with 10 bases lying between them. The CDR3 covers 15 residues. Looked up from germline, CDR1 is MNHEY and CDR2 is SMNVEV (reference sequence). The CDR3, as DNA: TGTGCCAGCAGTTTAAATCGAGGGCCTAATGAAAAACTGTTTTTT. Translating it yields CASSLNRGPNEKLFF.

The J gene is TRBJ2-5, the V gene TRBV7-8; D may correspond to TRBD1 or TRBD2 (6 bases each). CDR3 length equals 17 residues. From germline, CDR1 is SGHVS and CDR2 FQNEAQ. With 2 bases removed from V and 2 bases from J, the gap between germline ends came to 18 bases. This chain's CDR3 is CASSLTGAVNLQETQYF. The CDR3 region has the DNA TGTGCCAGCAGCTTAACGGGGGCCGTTAACCTACAAGAGACCCAGTACTTC.

The V call is TRBV5-1, the J call TRBJ1-1; 7 positions match TRBD1. Looked up from germline, CDR1 is SGHRS and CDR2 is YFSETQ. V was clipped by 4 bases and J by 4 bases; unmatched bases: 10. This CDR3 is built from 15 residues. The DNA for the CDR3 is TGCGCCAGCAGCCTGAGAACAGGGGCGGCCACTGAAGCTTTCTTT. It yields the protein CASSLRTGAATEAFF.